This is a list of T cell receptor beta chains from one sample in a study of blood T cell repertoires in COVID-19. TCRdb's table, derived via immunoSEQ multiplex PCR, lists solely in-frame clones and lacks some. The data contain more than 65,000 clones, more than 75% of them singletons. Sequenced: peripheral blood. The source is a woman older than 75 with active or convalescent COVID-19. Both conserved end residues are part of each CDR3. A D gene is named only where the DNA matches it firmly. Clone size is not always given. Where it is, it says once, few, many or a class for expanded clones.

v_call	clone_size	j_call	d_call	cdr3_aa	cdr3_nt
TRBV27	-	TRBJ2-2	-	CASSFGRITGELFF	TGTGCCAGCAGTTTTGGGCGCATTACCGGGGAGCTGTTTTTT
TRBV7-2	-	TRBJ1-5	-	CASGEAVNQPQHF	TGTGCCAGCGGGGAGGCAGTGAATCAGCCCCAGCATTTT
TRBV12-3/TRBV12-4	-	TRBJ2-7	TRBD1	CASSRGQGYEQYF	TGTGCCAGCAGCCGCGGACAGGGCTACGAGCAGTACTTC
TRBV6-6	-	TRBJ2-7	-	CASSRSGYEQYF	TGTGCCAGCAGTAGGTCGGGTTACGAGCAGTACTTC
TRBV3-1/TRBV3-2	-	TRBJ1-1	TRBD1	CASSQAAGTGEAFF	TGTGCCAGCAGCCAAGCCGCCGGGACAGGGGAAGCTTTCTTT
TRBV7-9	-	TRBJ1-2	-	CASSSGTPTYGYTF	TGTGCCAGCAGCTCAGGGACACCCACCTATGGCTACACCTTC
TRBV2	few	TRBJ2-2	-	CASRSWEDRRTPNTGELFF	TGTGCCAGCAGGTCATGGGAGGACAGGAGGACCCCGAACACCGGGGAGCTGTTTTTT
TRBV30	-	TRBJ1-1	-	CAWSVRSGATEAFF	TGTGCCTGGAGTGTACGATCAGGGGCCACTGAAGCTTTCTTT
TRBV5-6	-	TRBJ1-1	TRBD1	CASSSPSRGPTEAFF	TGTGCCAGCAGCTCCCCTTCCAGGGGGCCCACTGAAGCTTTCTTT
TRBV29-1	-	TRBJ1-3	TRBD1	CSVSQGAGNTIYF	TGCAGCGTCTCACAGGGGGCTGGAAACACCATATATTTT
TRBV18	once	TRBJ2-1	TRBD1	CASSRLLGQGEGNEQFF	TGTGCCAGCTCACGTCTTTTGGGACAGGGGGAAGGGAATGAGCAGTTCTTC
TRBV6-6	-	TRBJ2-3	TRBD1	CASSFPGQGFADTQYF	TGTGCCAGCAGTTTCCCGGGACAGGGATTTGCAGATACGCAGTATTTT
TRBV7-9	-	TRBJ2-5	-	CASSPGGTSQETQYF	TGTGCCAGCAGCCCGGGGGGCACTTCCCAAGAGACCCAGTACTTC
TRBV19	-	TRBJ2-5	TRBD1	CASSKRTGRETQYF	TGTGCCAGTAGTAAACGGACAGGGAGGGAGACCCAGTACTTC
TRBV7-2	-	TRBJ1-5	-	CASSLDRYQPQHF	TGTGCCAGCAGCTTGGACAGATATCAGCCCCAGCATTTT
TRBV9	-	TRBJ2-3	TRBD2	CASSVELSGGWDTQYF	TGTGCCAGCAGCGTAGAACTTAGCGGGGGCTGGGATACGCAGTATTTT
TRBV11-2	-	TRBJ2-7	-	CASSSPGEQYF	TGTGCCAGCAGCTCCCCCGGCGAGCAGTACTTC
TRBV27	-	TRBJ1-1	-	CASSLSRGGGTEAFF	TGTGCCAGCAGTTTATCGAGGGGGGGAGGCACTGAAGCTTTCTTT
TRBV19	few	TRBJ2-3	TRBD1	CAVNRGLTDTQYF	TGTGCCGTAAACAGGGGGCTCACAGATACGCAGTATTTT
TRBV6-2/TRBV6-3	-	TRBJ2-7	-	CASSYSDLPGHGSYEQYF	TGTGCCAGCAGTTACTCGGACTTACCGGGACATGGGAGCTACGAGCAGTACTTC
TRBV7-2	-	TRBJ2-7	TRBD1	CASSPIDRGYEQYF	TGTGCCAGCAGTCCCATCGACAGGGGGTACGAGCAGTACTTC
TRBV10-1	-	TRBJ1-1	-	CASSARHYLNTEAFF	TGCGCCAGCTCAGCTCGTCACTATTTGAACACTGAAGCTTTCTTT
TRBV11-3	-	TRBJ2-3	TRBD2	CASSERGGTDTQYF	TGTGCCAGCAGCGAGCGGGGGGGCACAGATACGCAGTATTTT
TRBV28	-	TRBJ1-2	TRBD1	CASSLARTGGNGYTF	TGTGCCAGCAGTTTGGCGCGGACAGGGGGGAATGGCTACACCTTC
TRBV27	-	TRBJ1-1	-	CASSLSGTREAFF	TGTGCCAGCAGTTTATCGGGGACAAGAGAGGCTTTCTTT
TRBV19	-	TRBJ2-1	-	CASSILGGQPHNEQFF	TGTGCCAGTAGTATTCTAGGTGGCCAGCCTCACAATGAGCAGTTCTTC
TRBV27	-	TRBJ2-1	TRBD2	CASSSGGSYNEQFF	TGTGCCAGCAGTTCCGGGGGGTCCTACAATGAGCAGTTCTTC
TRBV6-2/TRBV6-3	-	TRBJ2-2	TRBD1	CASSQTGTGGADTGELFF	TGTGCCAGCAGTCAAACCGGGACAGGGGGCGCGGACACCGGGGAGCTGTTTTTT
TRBV4-1	-	TRBJ1-3	TRBD1	CASSQGTGVPGNTIYF	TGCGCCAGCAGCCAAGGGACAGGGGTTCCTGGAAACACCATATATTTT
TRBV3-1/TRBV3-2	-	TRBJ2-1	-	CASSQEADQGEQFF	TGTGCCAGCAGCCAAGAGGCCGACCAGGGTGAGCAGTTCTTC
TRBV24-1	-	TRBJ2-2	TRBD1	CATSGQGVTGELFF	TGTGCCACCAGTGGGCAGGGGGTTACCGGGGAGCTGTTTTTT
TRBV3-1/TRBV3-2	-	TRBJ2-7	TRBD2	CASSRFLAGGPNEQYF	TGTGCCAGCAGCCGTTTTCTAGCGGGGGGGCCTAACGAGCAGTACTTC
TRBV12-3/TRBV12-4	-	TRBJ1-1	-	CASSFYGEAFF	TGTGCCAGCAGTTTTTACGGTGAAGCTTTCTTT
TRBV30	-	TRBJ2-7	-	CAFGQRSSYEQYF	TGTGCCTTTGGACAGCGGAGCTCCTACGAGCAGTACTTC
TRBV12-3/TRBV12-4	-	TRBJ1-6	-	CASSLSAGRPLHF	TGTGCCAGCAGTTTATCGGCAGGGCGACCCCTCCACTTT
TRBV19	-	TRBJ2-3	TRBD1	CASKDRDTDTQYF	TGTGCCAGTAAAGACAGGGACACAGATACGCAGTATTTT
TRBV6-6	few	TRBJ1-2	-	CASSSPGDYRGYTF	TGTGCCAGCAGTTCTCCCGGGGACTATCGAGGCTACACCTTC
TRBV28	-	TRBJ1-5	TRBD1	CASRRQGGGNQPQHF	TGTGCCAGCAGAAGACAGGGAGGCGGCAATCAGCCCCAGCATTTT
TRBV5-6	-	TRBJ2-7	TRBD2	CASSGTGSGESYEQYF	TGTGCCAGCAGCGGAACGGGTAGCGGGGAATCCTACGAGCAGTACTTC
TRBV11-3	-	TRBJ2-1	TRBD2	CASSLGGTRGTGEQFF	TGTGCCAGCAGCTTGGGGGGGACTAGGGGTACAGGTGAGCAGTTCTTC
TRBV13	-	TRBJ1-2	TRBD1	CASSRDRAQGFGYTF	TGTGCCAGCAGCAGGGACAGGGCCCAGGGATTTGGCTACACCTTC
TRBV27	-	TRBJ1-1	-	CASSFSDMSEAFF	TGTGCCAGCAGTTTTAGTGACATGTCTGAAGCTTTCTTT
TRBV28	-	TRBJ2-7	TRBD2	CATLRRGAYEQYF	TGTGCCACCTTGAGGCGGGGGGCCTACGAGCAGTACTTC
TRBV6-6	-	TRBJ1-4	-	CASRRQISTNEKLFF	TGTGCCAGCCGGAGACAGATTTCAACTAATGAAAAACTGTTTTTT
TRBV7-2	-	TRBJ2-1	-	CASSYSPGFYNEQFF	TGTGCCAGCAGCTATTCCCCGGGATTCTACAATGAGCAGTTCTTC
TRBV5-1	-	TRBJ1-1	TRBD1	CASSAGTGGSVNTEAFF	TGCGCCAGCAGCGCTGGTACAGGGGGCTCCGTGAACACTGAAGCTTTCTTT
TRBV4-3	-	TRBJ2-4	-	CASSPGPAGNIQYF	TGCGCCAGCAGCCCAGGTCCCGCGGGAAACATTCAGTACTTC
TRBV3-1/TRBV3-2	many	TRBJ1-3	-	CASSQDAAGNTIYF	TGTGCCAGCAGCCAAGATGCGGCTGGAAACACCATATATTTT
TRBV6-2/TRBV6-3	-	TRBJ1-2	-	CASSYSGQPYGYTF	TGTGCCAGCAGTTACTCTGGACAGCCTTATGGCTACACCTTC
TRBV19	-	TRBJ2-7	-	CASSIWWGVSTYEQYF	TGTGCCAGTAGTATTTGGTGGGGGGTGTCCACCTACGAGCAGTACTTC
TRBV10-3	many	TRBJ1-1	TRBD1	CAISDPTGQGGGTEAFF	TGTGCCATCAGTGACCCCACCGGACAGGGTGGGGGCACTGAAGCTTTCTTT
TRBV6-5	-	TRBJ2-3	-	CASSPRDLKQYF	TGTGCCAGCAGCCCGCGGGACCTAAAGCAGTATTTT
TRBV2	-	TRBJ2-1	TRBD2	CASTLPGLAYSEQFF	TGTGCCAGCACCTTACCGGGACTAGCGTATAGTGAGCAGTTCTTC
TRBV5-1	-	TRBJ2-2	-	CASSLELRGLHGELFF	TGCGCCAGCAGCTTGGAATTGCGGGGGCTCCACGGGGAGCTGTTTTTT
TRBV6-5	-	TRBJ2-3	-	CASSYRIASTDTQYF	TGTGCCAGCAGTTACAGGATAGCTAGCACAGATACGCAGTATTTT
TRBV20-1	-	TRBJ1-6	TRBD1	CSASAGTGDSPLHF	TGCAGTGCTAGTGCCGGGACAGGCGATTCACCCCTCCACTTT
TRBV5-1	once	TRBJ2-5	-	CASSPTGWETQYF	TGCGCCAGCAGCCCAACAGGGTGGGAGACCCAGTACTTC
TRBV14	-	TRBJ2-7	-	CASSQTGRGEQYF	TGTGCCAGCAGCCAGACCGGCAGGGGCGAGCAGTACTTC
TRBV12-3/TRBV12-4	-	TRBJ1-5	-	CASSRGGREPQHF	TGTGCCAGCAGCCGGGGAGGGCGGGAGCCCCAGCATTTT